The clone carrying this TCR beta chain occurred once. The CDR3 is made up of 13 amino acids. Germline lookup yields CDR1 SQVTM and CDR2 ANQGSEA. V lost 3 bases and J lost 5, with 13 bases in between. This sample is part of a study of cytomegalovirus exposure and HLA in healthy donors. Primers for the PCR totalled 60 Vbeta and 13 Jbeta. The data were produced by immunoSEQ multiplex PCR, yet TCRdb's version contains in-frame clones alone and is incomplete. Altogether around 120,000 clones are present, roughly 86% being singletons, with the ten largest covering around 1.8%. Sequencing used PBMCs. The chain links TRBV29-1 to TRBJ2-5; D is possibly TRBD1 (6 bases). This sequence originates from a man aged 18-30 years in good health and CMV-seronegative. The CDR3 sequence: CSVDPARGETQYF. CDR3 DNA sequence: TGCAGCGTTGACCCCGCGAGGGGGGAGACCCAGTACTTC.